The 28 T cell receptor beta chains below all came from one sample that was sequenced in a study of T cell changes during pregnancy in multiple sclerosis. The method was immunoSEQ multiplex PCR; TCRdb's version includes in-frame clones alone and lacks a portion of them. The table has about 110,000 clones, roughly nine tenths seen once. This sample comprised peripheral blood, obtained before pregnancy. The receptors were gathered from a female donor with multiple sclerosis, enrolled in a pregnancy study.

In DNA, the CDR3 is TGTGCCAGCGCCAGGCTGGCGTTCTACGAGCAGTACTTC. Its translation is CASARLAFYEQYF. The chain couples TRBV21-1 to TRBJ2-7; TRBD1, the table's D call, lacks a check against the DNA. TRBV21-1 is a pseudogene segment. This CDR3 comprises 13 residues.

The chain is built from TRBV9 and TRBJ2-7; 8 bases line up with TRBD1. The J segment lost 2 bases and the V segment lost 0 bases, leaving 7 bases of the junction unmatched. CDR1 and CDR2 (germline): SGDLS, YYNGEE. CDR3 length: 16 amino acids. CDR3 sequence (DNA): TGTGCCAGCAGCGTAGGTTCGGGACAGGCCACCTACGAGCAGTACTTC. It is translated as CASSVGSGQATYEQYF.

V usage is TRBV7-9 and J usage is TRBJ1-1, with 8 bases aligning to TRBD1. The germline CDR1 and CDR2 sequences are SEHNR and FQNEAQ (reference sequence). The CDR3 sequence is 15 residues long. The trim removed 5 bases at V and 1 base at J, leaving 6 bases unmatched. This CDR3 reads CASSARQGTNTEAFF. DNA of the CDR3: TGTGCCAGCAGCGCGAGACAGGGGACGAACACTGAAGCTTTCTTT.

The chain employs TRBV7-2 and TRBJ1-2, with D perhaps TRBD1 (6 bases). The V gene lost 0 bases and the J gene lost 2 bases, with 7 bases spanning the gap. Germline V gene sequence: CDR1 SGHTA, CDR2 FQGNSA. The CDR3 is 14 residues long. The CDR3 loop reads CASSLAQGNYGYTF. CDR3 DNA: TGTGCCAGCAGCTTAGCGCAGGGGAACTATGGCTACACCTTC.

The chain uses TRBV5-5 and TRBJ2-2, with a possible D match to TRBD1 (6 bases). Deletions cut 2 bases from V and 2 bases from J, with 10 bases between. CDR1 is SGHKS, CDR2 YYEKEE, per germline (reference sequence). The CDR3 extends over 15 amino acids. CDR3 DNA: TGTGCCAGCAGCTTTTGGACAGATAACACCGGGGAGCTGTTTTTT. Translating it yields CASSFWTDNTGELFF.

This clone was seen a handful of times. The chain combines TRBV9 with TRBJ1-6; D not certain. CDR3 length: 16 amino acids. Trimming took off 3 bases at V and 14 bases at J, with 24 bases between the two ends. Germline values: CDR1 SGDLS, CDR2 YYNGEE. CDR3 region: CASSGDFGGGLVALHF. The CDR3 DNA reads as TGTGCCAGCAGCGGGGATTTTGGTGGTGGACTAGTTGCCCTCCACTTT.

The chain has TRBV4-2 and TRBJ1-5, with a weak D call TRBD1 (5 bases). The CDR3 has 13 residues. V lost 4 bases, J lost 5 bases, and 9 bases lay in between. Germline CDR1 LGHNA, CDR2 YNFKEQ. The DNA for the CDR3 is TGTGCCAGCAGCCGGGGGGGGGATCAGCCCCAGCATTTT. Protein sequence: CASSRGGDQPQHF.

The V gene is TRBV7-2, the J gene TRBJ2-7, with 8 nucleotides matching TRBD1. From germline, CDR1 is SGHTA and CDR2 FQGNSA. The trim removed 3 bases at V and 9 bases at J, leaving 10 bases unmatched. The CDR3 has 14 residues. The CDR3 bases are TGTGCCAGCAGCTTGAGTGGCAGGGGGCGTGTGCAGTACTTC. Translation: CASSLSGRGRVQYF.

The chain has TRBV19 and TRBJ1-4; D gene unclear. CDR1 and CDR2 from the germline V gene are LNHDA and SQIVND (reference sequence). V was trimmed by 5 bases and J by 5 bases, leaving 9 bases between them. The CDR3 runs to 13 residues. CDR3 DNA: TGTGCCAGTAGTGAGTCTGTGAATGAAAAACTGTTTTTT. It translates to CASSESVNEKLFF.

The chain couples TRBV30 to TRBJ1-3; tentatively, D is TRBD1 (5 bases). The V gene lost 1 base and the J gene lost 2 bases, with 12 bases spanning the gap. The CDR3 length is 15 residues. Germline CDR1 reads GTSNPN; CDR2 reads SVGIG (reference sequence). DNA of the CDR3: TGTGCCTGGAGTGCTATCGGGACTCCTGGAAACACCATATATTTT. Translating gives CAWSAIGTPGNTIYF.

The chain employs TRBV7-2 and TRBJ2-1, with 9 bases lining up with TRBD2. The CDR3 spans 19 residues. Germline-derived CDR1 and CDR2 are SGHTA and FQGNSA. With 3 bases clipped from V and 0 bases from J, the junction kept 12 bases outside the gene matches. DNA of the CDR3: TGTGCCAGCAGCTTTCCAGGACTAGCGTGGGGATCCTCCTACAATGAGCAGTTCTTC. Translation: CASSFPGLAWGSSYNEQFF.

This chain connects TRBV13 to TRBJ1-2; weak D call: TRBD1 (6 bases). CDR3 length: 17 residues. Germline V gene data show CDR1 as PRHDT and CDR2 as FYEKMQ (reference sequence). V was trimmed by 5 bases and J by 1 base, leaving 20 bases between them. The CDR3 nucleotides are TGTGCCAGCAGCCCAGAGGGGGGGTTCAGAGTTAACTATGGCTACACCTTC. Translating it yields CASSPEGGFRVNYGYTF.

This chain links TRBV10-3 with TRBJ2-2; the match to TRBD1 covers 9 bases. With V trimmed by 6 bases and J by 7 bases, 6 bases remained unmatched. The CDR3 spans 14 residues. Germline CDR1 ENHRY, CDR2 SYGVKD. The CDR3 spells CAISPGQGHGELFF. In DNA, the CDR3 is TGTGCCATCAGCCCGGGACAGGGCCACGGGGAGCTGTTTTTT.

The rearrangement joins TRBV7-2 to TRBJ2-7, with a weak D call TRBD2 (6 bases). Germline values: CDR1 SGHTA, CDR2 FQGNSA. CDR3 size: 14 residues. V lost 3 bases to trimming and J lost 0 bases, with 9 bases between them. The CDR3 is CASSLYGSSYEQYF. The CDR3 nucleotides read TGTGCCAGCAGCTTGTACGGGAGCTCCTACGAGCAGTACTTC.

CDR3 DNA sequence: TGTGCCAGTAGCGACAAGGCCCATAGCAATCAGCCCCAGCATTTT. It specifies CASSDKAHSNQPQHF. This chain connects TRBV19 to TRBJ1-5; D unresolved. Between the trimmed V and J ends, which lost 6 bases and 0 bases, there was a span of 12 bases. From germline, CDR1 is LNHDA and CDR2 SQIVND (reference sequence). The CDR3 has 15 residues.

In the case of this clone: In the same sample, other DNA sequences code for this CDR3. The rearrangement links TRBV5-1 to TRBJ2-1; TRBD2 matches 7 bases. V lost 1 base to trimming and J lost 2 bases; unmatched junction nucleotides: 3. Germline lookup yields CDR1 SGHRS and CDR2 YFSETQ. The CDR3 covers 15 residues. This CDR3 is CASSLLAGAYNEQFF. DNA of the CDR3: TGCGCCAGCAGCTTGTTGGCGGGAGCCTACAATGAGCAGTTCTTC.

This chain links TRBV19 with TRBJ1-2; TRBD1 might be the D (5 bases). Germline values: CDR1 LNHDA, CDR2 SQIVND (reference sequence). The CDR3 is 16 residues long. Trimming cost V 4 bases and J 0 bases, with 15 bases left between them. This chain's CDR3 is CASSTGLGGANYGYTF. The CDR3 DNA reads TGTGCCAGTAGTACCGGTTTGGGGGGAGCTAACTATGGCTACACCTTC.

The rearrangement uses TRBV18 and TRBJ1-4; D gene unclear. V dropped 4 bases and J dropped 8 bases, with 8 bases sitting between them. This CDR3 region has 12 residues. Per the germline V gene, CDR1 is KGHSH and CDR2 is LQKENI. The CDR3 reads CASSLPGEKLFF. CDR3 coding DNA: TGTGCCAGCTCACTACCCGGGGAAAAACTGTTTTTT.

V usage is TRBV6-6 and J usage is TRBJ1-1; D is unresolved. This CDR3 is built from 14 residues. The V end was cut by 6 bases, the J end by 2 bases, with 13 bases between. Germline CDR1 is MNHNY and CDR2 is SVGAGI (reference sequence). CDR3 sequence: CASSGNIPNTEAFF. The CDR3 DNA sequence: TGTGCCAGCAGCGGGAACATCCCCAACACTGAAGCTTTCTTT.

The chain joins TRBV6-6 to TRBJ2-7; 8 bases line up with TRBD2. Germline values: CDR1 MNHNY, CDR2 SVGAGI (reference sequence). Trimming took 6 bases from V and 1 from J; bases not matched to a gene: 8. CDR3 length: 15 residues. DNA for the CDR3: TGTGCCAGCAGCCTTAAGACTAGCGCGTCCTACGAGCAGTACTTC. This codes for CASSLKTSASYEQYF.

The chain has TRBV19 and TRBJ1-1; a weak D match, TRBD1 (6 bases). This CDR3 has 13 residues. CDR1 is LNHDA and CDR2 is SQIVND in the germline V gene (reference sequence). Trimming stripped 3 bases from V and 7 bases from J, with 12 bases between. DNA for the CDR3: TGTGCCAGTAGTATTTCCAGGGGCCTTGAAGCTTTCTTT. Translating it yields CASSISRGLEAFF.

This chain connects TRBV11-2 to TRBJ1-4; D not resolved. The CDR3 totals 14 residues. V lost 5 bases and J lost 8, with 15 bases in between. Germline loops: CDR1 SGHAT, CDR2 FQNNGV. The CDR3 spells CASSNDGVGEKLFF. Written as DNA, the CDR3 is TGTGCCAGCAGCAACGACGGAGTCGGAGAAAAACTGTTTTTT.

In its sample, this clone was seen a few times. V gene TRBV21-1 combines with J gene TRBJ2-7; TRBD1, the table's D call, lacks a check against the DNA. TRBV21-1 is a pseudogene segment. The CDR3 loop spans 14 amino acids. Here the CDR3 reads CASARQTSTYEQYF. In DNA, the CDR3 is TGTGCCAGCGCTAGACAGACCTCTACCTACGAGCAGTACTTC.

This clone was counted once. The CDR3 DNA sequence: TGCGCCAGCAGCCAAGATTATGACAGGGTGAACACCGGGGAGCTGTTTTTT. It specifies CASSQDYDRVNTGELFF. The chain uses TRBV4-3 and TRBJ2-2, with 7 bases matching TRBD1. CDR3 length equals 17 residues. The V segment lost 0 bases and the J segment 1 base; nucleotides outside the gene matches: 5. Germline V gives CDR1 LGHNA, CDR2 YSLEER.

This chain links TRBV2 with TRBJ2-3; 8 positions match TRBD2. Unmatched junction bases numbered 3, after V lost 3 bases and J lost 1 base. The CDR3 extends over 15 amino acids. The germline V gene encodes CDR1 SNHLY and CDR2 FYNNEI. CDR3 DNA sequence: TGTGCCAGCAGTGAGTTAGCGGGACGCACAGATACGCAGTATTTT. Its translation is CASSELAGRTDTQYF.

The chain is built from TRBV10-3 and TRBJ1-6, with 9 bases identical to TRBD1. The CDR3 covers 14 residues. CDR1 is ENHRY, CDR2 SYGVKD, per germline. Losses at the gene ends were 5 bases for V and 8 bases for J; bases not matched to a gene: 4. CDR3 protein: CAISLGQGYSPLHF. The CDR3 bases are TGTGCCATCAGTTTGGGACAGGGCTATTCACCCCTCCACTTT.

The J gene is TRBJ1-1, the V gene TRBV7-2; 7 nucleotides match TRBD1. CDR1 is SGHTA and CDR2 is FQGNSA in the germline V gene. The CDR3 contains 13 residues. The ends lost 1 base at V and 6 bases at J; junction bases unmatched: 2. CDR3 in amino acids: CASSLDRGPEAFF. The CDR3 coding sequence is TGTGCCAGCAGCTTAGACAGGGGCCCTGAAGCTTTCTTT.

The CDR3 nucleotides are TGTGCCAGTAGTATCGTGGGCGGGGGTTCACCCCTCCACTTT. Translation gives CASSIVGGGSPLHF. The chain is built from TRBV19 and TRBJ1-6; D perhaps matches TRBD1 (5 bases). The CDR3 consists of 14 residues. Trimming left V 3 bases short and J 9 bases short, with 12 bases between. From germline, CDR1 is LNHDA and CDR2 SQIVND (reference sequence).